The T cell receptor (beta chain) under discussion was sequenced for a study of T cell responses to AZD1222 COVID-19 vaccine. Profiling relied on immunoSEQ multiplex PCR, and the TCRdb table lists in-frame clones only, not all of them. The profile covers fewer than 150,000 clones, with approximately 86% appearing a single time and roughly 15% taken by the ten largest. V dropped 4 bases and J dropped 4 bases, with 23 bases sitting between them. This CDR3 has 17 residues. The chain combines TRBV5-3 with TRBJ1-2; D is perhaps TRBD1 (6 bases). TRBV5-3 is an open reading frame whose function is uncertain. The sample in question was peripheral blood, obtained 28 days after the second AZD1222 dose. The sequence came from an adult who received the AZD1222 COVID-19 vaccine. The CDR3 spells CARSPAAGDYLAYGYTF. CDR3 in DNA: TGTGCCAGAAGCCCGGCAGCAGGGGATTACCTCGCCTATGGCTACACCTTC.